This entry is about one TCR beta chain. The sample is drawn from a study of CD8+ T cells in alopecia areata. Across the whole study: Those patients who were treated received oral tofacitinib, which was given at 5 to 10 mg twice daily for moderate-to-severe alopecia areata. The duration of tofacitinib was 6 to 18 months, with 6 months off drug afterward.

As for treatment: oral pan-JAK inhibitor, 5-10 mg twice daily. RNA was extracted and reverse transcribed into cDNA as the sequencing template. Only in-frame clones appear in the TCRdb table, and some are missing; sequencing was by immunoSEQ multiplex PCR. The sample consists of fewer than 110,000 clones, more than 75% of them appearing once. The sample in question was CD8+ T cells sorted from blood, obtained between weeks 30 and 35, from a patient treated with tofacitinib. The receptor was derived from a human donor with alopecia areata.

The CDR3 loop is CASSLGDGAGNTEAFF. In nucleotides, the CDR3 is TGCGCCAGCAGCTTGGGCGATGGTGCGGGGAACACTGAAGCTTTCTTT. This chain joins TRBV5-1 and TRBJ1-1; D is uncertain. The CDR3 runs to 16 residues. Trimming pared 0 bases from V and 1 base from J, leaving 13 bases between. CDR1 is SGHRS, CDR2 YFSETQ, per germline.